This TCR beta chain comes out of a study of cytomegalovirus exposure and HLA in healthy donors. Germline-derived CDR1 and CDR2 are SGDLS and YYNGEE. There are 15 residues in the CDR3. The junction had 6 bases not matched to a gene; V was cut back by 3 bases and J by 6 bases. Primers for the PCR totalled 60 Vbeta and 13 Jbeta. Profiled with immunoSEQ multiplex PCR; TCRdb holds only in-frame clones, not every one. In the table there are about 160,000 clones, roughly 80% of which are singletons. The sample taken for sequencing was PBMCs. This TCR was sampled from a man aged 50 or older in good health and CMV-seropositive. This chain connects TRBV9 to TRBJ1-4; 9 nucleotides match TRBD1. The CDR3 here is CASSAPGQGHEKLFF. CDR3 DNA sequence: TGTGCCAGCAGCGCTCCGGGACAGGGTCATGAAAAACTGTTTTTT. Using reference TRBV9 and TRBJ1-4 for the parts outside the CDR3, the full variable domain is DSGVTQTPKHLITATGQRVTLRCSPRSGDLSVYWYQQSLDQGLQFLIQYYNGEERAKGNILERFSAQQFPDLHSELNLSSLELGDSALYFCASSAPGQGHEKLFFGSGTQLSVL.